The 24 T cell receptor beta chains in this list originate from one sample, sequenced in a study of blood T cell repertoires in COVID-19. Clones were read by immunoSEQ multiplex PCR, and TCRdb kept only the in-frame ones, dropping some. The table lists around 58,000 clones, roughly nine tenths of them singletons. Sequenced: peripheral blood. These receptors were obtained from a woman aged 55-75 years with active or convalescent COVID-19.

The gene calls are TRBV19 and TRBJ1-1; D is possibly TRBD1 (5 bases). This CDR3 has 15 residues. Between the trimmed V and J ends, which lost 3 bases and 1 base, there was a span of 12 bases. CDR1 is LNHDA and CDR2 is SQIVND in the germline V gene (reference sequence). This CDR3 reads CASSIGGGANTEAFF. For the CDR3, the DNA is TGTGCCAGTAGTATCGGGGGAGGTGCGAACACTGAAGCTTTCTTT. The full variable domain, rest sourced from reference TRBV19 and TRBJ1-1, is DGGITQSPKYLFRKEGQNVTLSCEQNLNHDAMYWYRQDPGQGLRLIYYSQIVNDFQKGDIAEGYSVSREKKESFPLTVTSAQKNPTAFYLCASSIGGGANTEAFFGQGTRLTVV.

The chain employs TRBV28 and TRBJ2-3; 7 bases are a match to TRBD1. With 5 bases clipped from V and 0 bases from J, the junction kept 8 bases outside the gene matches. The germline V gene encodes CDR1 MDHEN and CDR2 SYDVKM. The CDR3 has 16 residues. The CDR3 here is CASSLARDSSTDTQYF. CDR3 nucleotide sequence: TGTGCCAGCAGTCTAGCCCGGGACAGTAGCACAGATACGCAGTATTTT.

The chain couples TRBV2 to TRBJ1-2; possibly TRBD1 for D (6 bases). The V gene lost 2 bases and the J gene lost 7 bases, with 14 bases spanning the gap. The CDR3 contains 14 residues. The germline CDR1 and CDR2 sequences are SNHLY and FYNNEI. The CDR3 DNA is TGTGCCAGCAGTGAACGTCAGGGGATTGGTGGCTACACCTTC. Translating gives CASSERQGIGGYTF.

The gene calls are TRBV21-1 and TRBJ2-5; the table's TRBD2 call for D was not verified on the DNA. TRBV21-1 is termed a pseudogene. This CDR3 region has 18 residues. The CDR3 here is CASSKGGGRGRSEETQYF. CDR3 coding DNA: TGTGCCAGCAGCAAAGGGGGGGGCAGGGGCCGCTCCGAAGAGACCCAGTACTTC.

The chain combines TRBV7-9 with TRBJ1-4, with D unresolved. Trimming took off 5 bases at V and 4 bases at J, with 17 bases between the two ends. Germline-derived CDR1 and CDR2 are SEHNR and FQNEAQ (reference sequence). The CDR3 spans 16 residues. The CDR3 reads CASSPQNRVLNEKLFF. In nucleotides, the CDR3 is TGTGCCAGCAGCCCTCAGAACCGGGTACTTAATGAAAAACTGTTTTTT.

V usage is TRBV6-5 and J usage is TRBJ2-7, with TRBD1 identical over 7 bases. The CDR3 spans 14 residues. Germline V gene lookup returns CDR1 MNHEY and CDR2 SVGAGI. The ends lost 6 bases at V and 6 bases at J; junction bases unmatched: 11. CDR3 region: CASSSDRAIAEQYF. The CDR3 DNA is TGTGCCAGCAGCTCCGACAGGGCAATAGCCGAGCAGTACTTC.

The rearrangement joins TRBV28 to TRBJ1-5, with unresolved D. Germline CDR1 is MDHEN and CDR2 is SYDVKM. The CDR3 runs to 15 residues. V was cut by 2 bases and J by 2 bases, with 10 bases left in between. Here the CDR3 DNA reads TGTGCCAGCAGTTTAACGGTCACAGGCAATCAGCCCCAGCATTTT. Translated: CASSLTVTGNQPQHF.

The J gene is TRBJ2-1, the V gene TRBV6-2 or TRBV6-3; D is undetermined. The CDR3 extends over 12 amino acids. V was cut by 2 bases and J by 7 bases, with 6 bases left in between. Germline assignment: CDR1 MNHEY and CDR2 SVGEGT. CDR3 DNA: TGTGCCAGCAGTTACCGCGCTAATGAGCAGTTCTTC. Encoded protein: CASSYRANEQFF.

Concerning this clone: One end of the junction varies from germline; a read error may be responsible. The sample holds other DNA sequences that translate to the same CDR3. The CDR3 DNA reads as TGTGCCAGCAGTTACTCGGTACAGGTTAACACTGAAGCCTTCTTT. It codes for CASSYSVQVNTEAFF. The chain employs TRBV6-5 and TRBJ1-1, with a possible D match to TRBD1 (5 bases). CDR1 and CDR2 (germline): MNHEY, SVGAGI. This CDR3 contains 15 residues.

The chain is built from TRBV28 and TRBJ1-6; a weak D match, TRBD1 (5 bases). V gave up 2 bases and J gave up 3 bases, with 17 bases separating them. Germline loops: CDR1 MDHEN, CDR2 SYDVKM. The length of the CDR3 is 18 residues. The CDR3 region has the DNA TGTGCCAGCAGTTTAGGTGGGGCCGGCACCGGCTATAATTCACCCCTCCACTTT. Its translation is CASSLGGAGTGYNSPLHF.

The J gene is TRBJ2-3, the V gene TRBV28; 9 positions match TRBD1. V shed 10 bases, J shed 4 bases, and the junction held 3 bases outside the gene matches. The germline gives CDR1 MDHEN, CDR2 SYDVKM. The CDR3 runs to 12 residues. CDR3 sequence reads: CAMRDRADTQYF. In nucleotides, the CDR3 is TGTGCCATGCGGGACAGGGCAGATACGCAGTATTTT.

This clone was counted a single time. As DNA, the CDR3 is TGTGCCAGCAGCCAAGTGGAGGACCCCCAGTTCTTC. Amino acid sequence: CASSQVEDPQFF. The rearrangement links TRBV3-1 (or the pseudogene TRBV3-2) to TRBJ2-1, with D maybe TRBD2 (5 bases). Trimming shortened V by 1 base and J by 13 bases, and 11 bases separated the two germline ends. From germline, CDR1 is LGHDT and CDR2 YNNKEL (reference sequence). This CDR3 contains 12 residues.

V usage is TRBV19 and J usage is TRBJ2-7; 10 bases are shared with TRBD2. CDR1 is LNHDA, CDR2 SQIVND, per germline (reference sequence). V was pared by 1 base and J by 5 bases, with 5 bases of the junction left unmatched. CDR3 size: 15 residues. The CDR3 region is CASSIALAGVNEQYF. The DNA for the CDR3 is TGTGCCAGTAGTATAGCCCTAGCGGGGGTGAACGAGCAGTACTTC.

This clone was seen a single time. The chain combines TRBV27 with TRBJ1-6, with 8 positions matching TRBD1. Germline V gene data show CDR1 as MNHEY and CDR2 as SMNVEV (reference sequence). Losses at the gene ends were 4 bases for V and 0 bases for J; bases not matched to a gene: 11. There are 19 residues in the CDR3. The CDR3 spells CASSSQGAPYFSYNSPLHF. In DNA form, the CDR3 reads TGTGCCAGCAGTTCGCAGGGGGCCCCGTATTTCTCCTATAATTCACCCCTCCACTTT.

The V gene is TRBV29-1, the J gene TRBJ1-2; D remains ambiguous. Trimming took 4 bases from V and 4 from J, leaving 13 bases between them. Germline CDR1 and CDR2: SQVTM and ANQGSEA. The CDR3 has 13 residues. The CDR3 spells CSVVAGSLYGYTF. In DNA form, the CDR3 reads TGCAGCGTTGTAGCGGGGTCACTCTATGGCTACACCTTC.

The chain recombines TRBV7-9 with TRBJ2-1; 8 nucleotides align to TRBD2. V lost 2 bases and J lost 8; bases outside the gene matches: 8. CDR3 length equals 15 residues. CDR1 SEHNR and CDR2 FQNEAQ come from the germline V gene (reference sequence). The CDR3 DNA reads as TGTGCCAGCAGCTTAATCCTAGCGGGCGGTGATGAGCAGTTCTTC. This sequence encodes CASSLILAGGDEQFF.

This chain links TRBV6-5 with TRBJ1-5, with D unclear. Trimming pared 7 bases from V and 1 base from J, leaving 8 bases between. This CDR3 region has 13 residues. The V gene's germline CDR1 is MNHEY and CDR2 SVGAGI. The CDR3 protein is CASKGGSNQPQHF. The DNA of the CDR3 is TGTGCCAGCAAAGGAGGGAGCAATCAGCCCCAGCATTTT.

This chain connects TRBV28 to TRBJ1-5; D remains ambiguous. This CDR3 is 13 amino acids long. The V end was cut by 5 bases, the J end by 6 bases, with 11 bases between. Per the germline V gene, CDR1 is MDHEN and CDR2 is SYDVKM. Here the CDR3 DNA reads TGTGCCAGCAGTGCCCCCTCGGGTCAGCCCCAGCATTTT. Translated: CASSAPSGQPQHF.

The chain is built from TRBV7-2 and TRBJ1-1; D gene uncertain. The germline V gene encodes CDR1 SGHTA and CDR2 FQGNSA. The CDR3 extends over 14 amino acids. Trimming shortened V by 5 bases and J by 0 bases, and 10 bases separated the two germline ends. CDR3 bases: TGTGCCAGCAGCGCTCAGTACATGAACACTGAAGCTTTCTTT. It codes for CASSAQYMNTEAFF.

The V gene is TRBV5-1, the J gene TRBJ2-5; 11 bases map to TRBD2. Germline values: CDR1 SGHRS, CDR2 YFSETQ. The V segment lost 4 bases and the J segment 4 bases; nucleotides outside the gene matches: 6. The CDR3 spans 15 residues. The CDR3 region has the DNA TGCGCCAGCAGCCTTAGCGGGGGGGTTGGAGAGACCCAGTACTTC. Protein sequence: CASSLSGGVGETQYF.

The genes are TRBV5-6 and TRBJ1-1, with D maybe TRBD1 (5 bases). Per germline, CDR1 SGHDT and CDR2 YYEEEE. V lost 6 bases and J 5 bases, leaving 11 bases between the germline ends. The CDR3 totals 12 residues. The CDR3: CASNRMRTEAFF. CDR3 nucleotide sequence: TGTGCCAGCAACAGGATGCGAACTGAAGCTTTCTTT.

The V and J genes are TRBV28 and TRBJ2-2; possibly TRBD1 for D (7 bases). The length of the CDR3 is 17 residues. Germline V CDR1 and CDR2: MDHEN, SYDVKM. The V gene lost 7 bases and the J gene lost 1 base, with 19 bases spanning the gap. The CDR3 nucleotides read TGTGCCAGCACCCTTCAGGGGGGCAGGAAGAACACCGGGGAGCTGTTTTTT. This translates into CASTLQGGRKNTGELFF.

The V gene is TRBV5-1, the J gene TRBJ1-3; no clear D. The CDR3 runs to 16 residues. The V and J ends lost 0 bases and 0 bases respectively, with 10 bases between them. Germline V gene sequence: CDR1 SGHRS, CDR2 YFSETQ. The CDR3 loop reads CASSLGATSSGNTIYF. DNA for the CDR3: TGCGCCAGCAGCTTGGGGGCGACAAGCTCTGGAAACACCATATATTTT. Full variable domain (remainder filled in from reference TRBV5-1 and TRBJ1-3): KAGVTQTPRYLIKTRGQQVTLSCSPISGHRSVSWYQQTPGQGLQFLFEYFSETQRNKGNFPGRFSGRQFSNSRSEMNVSTLELGDSALYLCASSLGATSSGNTIYFGEGSWLTVV.

The chain has TRBV4-1 and TRBJ1-2, with D possibly being TRBD1 (5 bases). Trimming stripped 4 bases from V and 4 bases from J, with 13 bases between. Germline CDR1 and CDR2: MGHRA and YSYEKL. This CDR3 region has 14 residues. The CDR3 DNA is TGCGCCAGCAGCCCAAGTGACAGCTTCTATGGCTACACCTTC. Its translation is CASSPSDSFYGYTF.